Listed below are T cell receptor beta chains from one sample, sequenced in a study of control samples from healthy donors and cancer patients. Sequenced by immunoSEQ multiplex PCR; TCRdb stores in-frame clones only, minus some. The profile shows 150,000 to 200,000 clones, about 91% of them singletons. The sequencing input was blood. The receptors come from a woman aged 40 to 50 in good health. Each CDR3 is given with its conserved first and last residue. A D gene is named only where the DNA matches it firmly. Only some rows state a clone size, as once, few, many or a class for expanded clones.

CDR3aa: CASSKVLPDFHEAFF; CDR3nt: TGTGCCAGCAGCAAAGTACTCCCCGACTTCCATGAAGCTTTCTTT; abundance: -; v_gene: TRBV21-1; j_gene: TRBJ1-1; d_gene: -
CDR3aa: CASSPGQGATGELFF; CDR3nt: TGTGCCAGCAGCCCAGGACAGGGGGCGACCGGGGAGCTGTTTTTT; abundance: -; v_gene: TRBV7-2; j_gene: TRBJ2-2; d_gene: TRBD1
CDR3aa: CASSGKHPYGYTF; CDR3nt: TGTGCCAGCTCGGGAAAACATCCCTATGGCTACACCTTC; abundance: -; v_gene: TRBV6-5; j_gene: TRBJ1-2; d_gene: -
CDR3aa: CASSWTGLGTDTQYF; CDR3nt: TGTGCCAGCAGCTGGACAGGGTTGGGCACAGATACGCAGTATTTT; abundance: -; v_gene: TRBV5-6; j_gene: TRBJ2-3; d_gene: TRBD1
CDR3aa: CASALNRAEQYF; CDR3nt: TGTGCCAGCGCGCTTAATAGGGCCGAGCAGTACTTC; abundance: -; v_gene: TRBV25-1; j_gene: TRBJ2-7; d_gene: -
CDR3aa: CASRGLLLNTEAFF; CDR3nt: TGCGCCAGCAGAGGGCTTTTACTGAACACTGAAGCTTTCTTT; abundance: -; v_gene: TRBV4-1; j_gene: TRBJ1-1; d_gene: -
CDR3aa: CAISVAGIDSNQPQHF; CDR3nt: TGTGCCATCAGTGTGGCGGGAATAGATAGCAATCAGCCCCAGCATTTT; abundance: -; v_gene: TRBV10-3; j_gene: TRBJ1-5; d_gene: -
CDR3aa: CASSEGAGDKKEKLFF; CDR3nt: TGCGCCAGCAGCGAGGGGGCAGGGGATAAGAAAGAAAAACTGTTTTTT; abundance: once; v_gene: TRBV5-1; j_gene: TRBJ1-4; d_gene: TRBD1
CDR3aa: CASQGAGTGELFF; CDR3nt: TGTGCCAGCCAGGGGGCTGGAACCGGGGAGCTGTTTTTT; abundance: -; v_gene: TRBV3-1/TRBV3-2; j_gene: TRBJ2-2; d_gene: TRBD1
CDR3aa: CASSQETGLNTEAFF; CDR3nt: TGCGCCAGCAGCCAAGAAACCGGGCTGAACACTGAAGCTTTCTTT; abundance: -; v_gene: TRBV4-1; j_gene: TRBJ1-1; d_gene: -
CDR3aa: CASSEVGMNTEAFF; CDR3nt: TGTGCCAGCAGTGAGGTGGGAATGAACACTGAAGCTTTCTTT; abundance: -; v_gene: TRBV2; j_gene: TRBJ1-1; d_gene: -
CDR3aa: CATSRDKDNSPLHF; CDR3nt: TGTGCCACCAGCAGAGATAAGGATAATTCACCCCTCCACTTT; abundance: -; v_gene: TRBV15; j_gene: TRBJ1-6; d_gene: -
CDR3aa: CASSFPGGFADTQYF; CDR3nt: TGTGCCAGCAGCTTTCCAGGGGGCTTCGCAGATACGCAGTATTTT; abundance: -; v_gene: TRBV5-4; j_gene: TRBJ2-3; d_gene: TRBD1
CDR3aa: CASSLASPYDSSYNEQFF; CDR3nt: TGTGCCAGCAGCTTGGCCTCCCCCTACGACAGCTCCTACAATGAGCAGTTCTTC; abundance: -; v_gene: TRBV5-4; j_gene: TRBJ2-1; d_gene: -
CDR3aa: CSVEEYPGTGRNGYTF; CDR3nt: TGCAGCGTTGAAGAATACCCCGGGACAGGTCGGAATGGCTACACCTTC; abundance: once; v_gene: TRBV29-1; j_gene: TRBJ1-2; d_gene: TRBD1
CDR3aa: CASSPRPTRGNGYTF; CDR3nt: TGTGCCAGTAGTCCACGACCCACCAGAGGGAATGGCTACACCTTC; abundance: -; v_gene: TRBV19; j_gene: TRBJ1-2; d_gene: -
CDR3aa: CASSVLQGGKIDEQFF; CDR3nt: TGTGCCAGCAGCGTCCTTCAGGGAGGCAAAATCGATGAGCAGTTCTTC; abundance: once; v_gene: TRBV9; j_gene: TRBJ2-1; d_gene: -
CDR3aa: CATSREAVGENIQYF; CDR3nt: TGTGCCACCAGCAGAGAGGCAGTTGGGGAAAACATTCAGTACTTC; abundance: -; v_gene: TRBV15; j_gene: TRBJ2-4; d_gene: -
CDR3aa: CASLTGTGALNTIYF; CDR3nt: TGTGCCAGTCTAACCGGGACAGGGGCTTTAAACACCATATATTTT; abundance: -; v_gene: TRBV6-5; j_gene: TRBJ1-3; d_gene: TRBD1
CDR3aa: CASSQDWPREAFF; CDR3nt: TGTGCCAGCAGCCAAGATTGGCCGAGGGAAGCTTTCTTT; abundance: -; v_gene: TRBV14; j_gene: TRBJ1-1; d_gene: -
CDR3aa: CASSPGGSNSPLHF; CDR3nt: TGTGCCAGCAGCCCGGGGGGCAGTAATTCACCCCTCCACTTT; abundance: -; v_gene: TRBV6-5; j_gene: TRBJ1-6; d_gene: -
CDR3aa: CASSEAREGRYEQYF; CDR3nt: TGTGCCAGCAGTGAAGCTCGGGAGGGCCGGTACGAGCAGTACTTC; abundance: -; v_gene: TRBV6-1; j_gene: TRBJ2-7; d_gene: TRBD2
CDR3aa: CASSLWTSGQETQYF; CDR3nt: TGCGCCAGCAGCTTGTGGACTAGCGGGCAAGAGACCCAGTACTTC; abundance: -; v_gene: TRBV5-1; j_gene: TRBJ2-5; d_gene: TRBD2
CDR3aa: CATSDATGTGETQYF; CDR3nt: TGTGCCACCAGTGACGCGACAGGTACCGGGGAGACCCAGTACTTC; abundance: -; v_gene: TRBV24-1; j_gene: TRBJ2-5; d_gene: -
CDR3aa: CASSAGGFYNSPLHF; CDR3nt: TGTGCCAGCAGCGCGGGAGGATTCTATAATTCACCCCTCCACTTT; abundance: -; v_gene: TRBV9; j_gene: TRBJ1-6; d_gene: -
CDR3aa: CASSPSSFAYEQYF; CDR3nt: TGTGCCAGCAGCCCGTCGTCGTTCGCCTACGAGCAGTACTTC; abundance: -; v_gene: TRBV9; j_gene: TRBJ2-7; d_gene: -
CDR3aa: CASSSPEAGLTEAFF; CDR3nt: TGTGCCAGCAGCTCACCTGAGGCAGGGCTCACTGAAGCTTTCTTT; abundance: -; v_gene: TRBV11-2; j_gene: TRBJ1-1; d_gene: -
CDR3aa: CASSDQPGSGNTIYF; CDR3nt: TGTGCCAGCAGTGATCAGCCAGGCTCTGGAAACACCATATATTTT; abundance: -; v_gene: TRBV7-9; j_gene: TRBJ1-3; d_gene: -
CDR3aa: CASSIDQRGGDEQFF; CDR3nt: TGTGCCAGTAGTATAGATCAGAGGGGAGGCGATGAGCAGTTCTTC; abundance: once; v_gene: TRBV19; j_gene: TRBJ2-1; d_gene: -
CDR3aa: CSATEPGGKNYGYTF; CDR3nt: TGCAGTGCTACTGAACCAGGGGGGAAAAACTATGGCTACACCTTC; abundance: once; v_gene: TRBV20-1; j_gene: TRBJ1-2; d_gene: TRBD1
CDR3aa: CASSRGPYQETQYF; CDR3nt: TGCGCCAGCAGCCGGGGACCATACCAAGAGACCCAGTACTTC; abundance: -; v_gene: TRBV5-1; j_gene: TRBJ2-5; d_gene: -